The 28 T cell receptor beta chains listed next were all sequenced from one sample in a study of PD-1 blockade in classical Hodgkin lymphoma. This table comes from immunoSEQ multiplex PCR, and its TCRdb copy is limited to in-frame clones, with some not included. The data hold 9,500 to 13,000 clones, with roughly 74% observed a single time. As to time point: cycle 4 day 1 (C4D1), after less than 7 weeks of nivolumab. All the patients suffered relapse after autologous stem cell transplantation, and brentuximab vedotin exposure differed. Magnetic negative selection was used to purify CD4+ T cells from thawed PBMCs. The sample consisted of CD4+ T cells from blood, taken before the fourth cycle of nivolumab. The receptor source for this set is a human donor with classical Hodgkin lymphoma.

This clone came up a few times. V and J are TRBV5-1 and TRBJ2-7, with D possibly being TRBD2 (5 bases). Germline values: CDR1 SGHRS, CDR2 YFSETQ. The V end was cut by 0 bases, the J end by 4 bases, with 14 bases between. The CDR3 is made up of 15 amino acids. In DNA, the CDR3 is TGCGCCAGCAGCTTGGACGAGGGTAAGCGTTACGAGCAGTACTTC. This sequence encodes CASSLDEGKRYEQYF.

This chain links TRBV6-1 with TRBJ2-3, with D tentatively TRBD1 or TRBD2 (5 bases each). The germline V gene has CDR1 MNHNS and CDR2 SASEGT. Between the trimmed V and J ends, which lost 2 bases and 4 bases, there was a span of 13 bases. The CDR3 is 15 residues long. The CDR3 DNA reads as TGTGCCAGCAGTGAAATAGGGGACGACGCAGATACGCAGTATTTT. It specifies CASSEIGDDADTQYF.

This sequence joins TRBV5-1 and TRBJ2-3, with TRBD2 identical over 8 bases. Trimming at V came to 4 bases and at J to 2 bases, leaving 9 bases not matched to a gene. This CDR3 spans 16 amino acids. CDR1 is SGHRS and CDR2 is YFSETQ in the germline V gene. In nucleotides, the CDR3 is TGCGCCAGCAGCGGTGGGGTAGCGGGACCCACAGATACGCAGTATTTT. Residues: CASSGGVAGPTDTQYF. Together with reference TRBV5-1 and TRBJ2-3, the CDR3 gives the full variable domain: KAGVTQTPRYLIKTRGQQVTLSCSPISGHRSVSWYQQTPGQGLQFLFEYFSETQRNKGNFPGRFSGRQFSNSRSEMNVSTLELGDSALYLCASSGGVAGPTDTQYFGPGTRLTVL.

This clone was recorded a few times. The chain uses TRBV6-4 and TRBJ1-5; D gene unclear. The CDR3 runs to 13 residues. V was cut by 5 bases and J by 5 bases, with 10 bases left in between. Germline CDR1 and CDR2: MRHNA and SNTAGT. CDR3 amino acids: CASSSGLYQPQHF. The DNA of the CDR3 is TGTGCCAGCAGTTCAGGACTCTATCAGCCCCAGCATTTT.

In nucleotides, the CDR3 is TGCGCCAGCAGCTTAGGACAGACCTACAATGAGCAGTTCTTC. This codes for CASSLGQTYNEQFF. The rearrangement uses TRBV5-1 and TRBJ2-1; perhaps TRBD1 as D (6 bases). Trimming pared 2 bases from V and 2 bases from J, leaving 8 bases between. The CDR3 sequence is 14 residues long. Germline V gives CDR1 SGHRS, CDR2 YFSETQ.

The V call is TRBV30, the J call TRBJ1-2, with 7 bases that match TRBD1. Trimming removed 2 bases from V and 7 bases from J; junction bases left unmatched: 7. Germline lookup yields CDR1 GTSNPN and CDR2 SVGIG (reference sequence). The CDR3 is made up of 13 amino acids. Here the CDR3 reads CAWSYDRVGGYTF. DNA for the CDR3: TGTGCCTGGAGTTATGACAGGGTGGGTGGCTACACCTTC.

This clone was observed a few times. The CDR3 bases are TGTGCCAGCAGCTCCACAGGCAATCGCTCACCCCTCCACTTT. Protein sequence: CASSSTGNRSPLHF. This rearrangement joins TRBV27 to TRBJ1-6, with TRBD1 as a possible D gene (5 bases). V lost 6 bases to trimming and J lost 10 bases, with 16 bases between them. The CDR3 has 14 residues. Germline CDR1 and CDR2: MNHEY and SMNVEV (reference sequence).

The chain has TRBV7-3 and TRBJ2-3; the D is unclear. The CDR3 runs 13 residues. The germline V gene has CDR1 SGHTA and CDR2 FQGTGA. The V end lost 1 base, the J end lost 2 bases, and 4 bases lay between the germline ends. CDR3 in DNA: TGTGCCAGCAGCTTAATCAACACAGATACGCAGTATTTT. Protein product: CASSLINTDTQYF.

The chain links TRBV27 to TRBJ1-1; D not certain. Trimming removed 5 bases at V and 0 bases at J, with 10 bases between. This CDR3 spans 14 amino acids. From germline, CDR1 is MNHEY and CDR2 SMNVEV (reference sequence). The CDR3 reads CASSVGLMNTEAFF. The CDR3 DNA is TGTGCCAGCAGTGTAGGACTTATGAACACTGAAGCTTTCTTT.

The CDR3 here is CASRNLGEKLFF. CDR3 in DNA: TGTGCCAGTAGAAACCTTGGGGAAAAACTGTTTTTT. This chain connects TRBV19 to TRBJ1-4, with no clear D. V was trimmed by 6 bases and J by 8 bases, leaving 10 bases between them. Germline V gene sequence: CDR1 LNHDA, CDR2 SQIVND (reference sequence). The CDR3 loop spans 12 amino acids.

The chain carries TRBV18 and TRBJ1-4, with TRBD1 as a possible D gene (6 bases). V was cut by 3 bases and J by 0 bases, with 11 bases left in between. Per germline, CDR1 KGHSH and CDR2 LQKENI. This CDR3 contains 16 residues. CDR3 nucleotide sequence: TGTGCCAGCTCACCTAGGACAGTGGCAACTAATGAAAAACTGTTTTTT. It codes for CASSPRTVATNEKLFF.

This rearrangement joins TRBV7-6 to TRBJ2-7; D is unresolved. Germline CDR1 SGHVS, CDR2 FNYEAQ. The CDR3 runs to 11 residues. The V gene lost 1 base and the J gene lost 9 bases, with 7 bases spanning the gap. The CDR3 loop reads CASSLGHVQYF. The CDR3 bases are TGTGCCAGCAGCTTAGGTCACGTGCAGTACTTC.

J is TRBJ2-7 and V is TRBV7-2, with 11 bases aligning to TRBD2. Germline V gives CDR1 SGHTA, CDR2 FQGNSA. Losses at the gene ends were 5 bases for V and 4 bases for J; bases not matched to a gene: 4. CDR3 length: 14 amino acids. CDR3 residues: CASSPGLAAYEQYF. Written as DNA, the CDR3 is TGTGCCAGCAGCCCGGGACTAGCGGCTTACGAGCAGTACTTC.

The rearrangement joins TRBV23-1 to TRBJ1-3; D remains unclear. TRBV23-1 is an ORF, with its function uncertain. The CDR3 length is 13 residues. V lost 4 bases and J 2 bases, leaving 6 bases between the germline ends. CDR3 amino acids: CASSRAAGNTIYF. The CDR3 DNA is TGCGCCAGCAGTCGAGCAGCTGGAAACACCATATATTTT.

V gene TRBV2 combines with J gene TRBJ2-2; weak D call: TRBD1 (5 bases). The germline CDR1 and CDR2 sequences are SNHLY and FYNNEI. V was clipped by 10 bases and J by 5 bases, with 8 bases between them. The CDR3 spans 11 residues. CDR3 sequence (DNA): TGTGCCACGCAGGGTACCGGGGAGCTGTTTTTT. Residues: CATQGTGELFF.

This chain joins TRBV28 and TRBJ1-1; no firm D call. From germline, CDR1 is MDHEN and CDR2 SYDVKM. The CDR3 contains 14 residues. Trimming left V 8 bases short and J 5 bases short, with 18 bases between. The CDR3 loop is CASQKPVGSTEAFF. The DNA for the CDR3 is TGTGCCAGCCAAAAACCGGTCGGGAGTACTGAAGCTTTCTTT.

DNA of the CDR3: TGTGCCAGCAGCCTGAGGGCCCAGGGGGCAGTCGAGCAGTACTTC. Translating it yields CASSLRAQGAVEQYF. The V gene is TRBV7-2, the J gene TRBJ2-7, with TRBD1 identical over 8 bases. The CDR3 covers 15 residues. Germline-derived CDR1 and CDR2 are SGHTA and FQGNSA. Trimming cost V 5 bases and J 6 bases; bases outside gene matches: 12.

This clone was found once. The rearrangement links TRBV4-1 to TRBJ2-7; unclear D gene. The germline V and J ends were trimmed by 1 base and 2 bases, with 12 bases remaining between them. There are 15 residues in the CDR3. Germline loops: CDR1 MGHRA, CDR2 YSYEKL. This CDR3 is CASSQVPGITYEQYF. CDR3 in DNA: TGCGCCAGCAGCCAAGTCCCAGGTATCACCTACGAGCAGTACTTC.

This sequence joins TRBV6-5 and TRBJ2-7, with 7 bases matching TRBD1. The CDR3 is 12 residues long. V lost 10 bases and J lost 8; bases outside the gene matches: 11. CDR1 and CDR2 (germline): MNHEY, SVGAGI. CDR3 bases: TGTGCCACTAGGACAGGCGAGGGGAAGCAGTACTTC. Translated: CATRTGEGKQYF.

CDR3 sequence: CASSPGTRTEAFF. The CDR3 DNA reads TGTGCCAGCAGTCCCGGGACTCGAACTGAAGCTTTCTTT. The chain recombines TRBV6-5 with TRBJ1-1, with D perhaps matching TRBD1 (5 bases). This CDR3 region has 13 residues. Between the trimmed V and J ends, which lost 5 bases and 5 bases, there was a span of 12 bases. Per the germline V gene, CDR1 is MNHEY and CDR2 is SVGAGI.

This rearrangement joins TRBV7-2 to TRBJ2-3, with 9 bases fitting TRBD2. This CDR3 has 14 residues. With 2 bases clipped from V and 3 bases from J, the junction kept 0 bases outside the gene matches. Germline assignment: CDR1 SGHTA and CDR2 FQGNSA. The CDR3 bases are TGTGCCAGCAGCTTAAGCGGGAGGACAGATACGCAGTATTTT. Residues: CASSLSGRTDTQYF. The variable domain in full, completed from reference TRBV7-2 and TRBJ2-3, reads GAGVSQSPSNKVTEKGKDVELRCDPISGHTALYWYRQSLGQGLEFLIYFQGNSAPDKSGLPSDRFSAERTGGSVSTLTIQRTQQEDSAVYLCASSLSGRTDTQYFGPGTRLTVL.

This clone occurred a few times. The rearrangement joins TRBV5-1 to TRBJ1-5; possibly TRBD1 for D (5 bases). The length of the CDR3 is 15 residues. Between the trimmed V and J ends, which lost 4 bases and 0 bases, there was a span of 11 bases. Germline V gene data show CDR1 as SGHRS and CDR2 as YFSETQ. CDR3 in DNA: TGCGCCAGCAGCACGACCGACAGTAGCAATCAGCCCCAGCATTTT. It yields the protein CASSTTDSSNQPQHF.

This clone was seen once. The chain has TRBV15 and TRBJ2-2; 10 bases map to TRBD2. J lost 5 bases, V lost 4 bases, and 4 bases had no gene match. Germline lookup yields CDR1 LNHNV and CDR2 YYDKDF (reference sequence). CDR3 length: 15 amino acids. The CDR3 sequence is CATSILAGGTGELFF. The CDR3 DNA reads TGTGCCACCAGCATCTTAGCGGGAGGAACCGGGGAGCTGTTTTTT.

The J gene is TRBJ2-1, the V gene TRBV28, with TRBD1 matching over 8 bases. This CDR3 has 13 amino acids. V was clipped by 8 bases and J by 6 bases; unmatched bases: 6. CDR1 MDHEN and CDR2 SYDVKM come from the germline V gene. CDR3 protein: CASGQGSGNEQFF. CDR3 in DNA: TGTGCCAGCGGACAGGGTTCGGGCAATGAGCAGTTCTTC.

This clone was seen just once. The chain links TRBV5-1 to TRBJ2-2; D perhaps matches TRBD1 (6 bases). The CDR3 is 15 residues long. The V end was cut by 2 bases, the J end by 1 base, with 9 bases between. Germline V gene data show CDR1 as SGHRS and CDR2 as YFSETQ. CDR3 sequence (DNA): TGCGCCAGCAGCTTCCACAGGGAGAACACCGGGGAGCTGTTTTTT. This codes for CASSFHRENTGELFF.

J is TRBJ1-2 and V is TRBV7-8; a possible D gene is TRBD1 (6 bases). Germline V gives CDR1 SGHVS, CDR2 FQNEAQ. V dropped 0 bases and J dropped 4 bases, with 12 bases sitting between them. The CDR3 totals 15 residues. The CDR3 protein is CASSLAQGPSYGYTF. The CDR3 bases are TGTGCCAGCAGCTTAGCCCAGGGGCCTAGCTATGGCTACACCTTC. The full variable domain, in which reference TRBV7-8 and TRBJ1-2 provide the parts outside the CDR3, is GAGVSQSPRYKVAKRGQDVALRCDPISGHVSLFWYQQALGQGPEFLTYFQNEAQLDKSGLPSDRFFAERPEGSVSTLKIQRTQQEDSAVYLCASSLAQGPSYGYTFGSGTRLTVV.

V is TRBV7-3 and J is TRBJ2-1; D is possibly TRBD2 (6 bases). The CDR3 is made up of 14 amino acids. Per germline, CDR1 SGHTA and CDR2 FQGTGA. Trimming removed 4 bases from V and 0 bases from J, with 7 bases in between. The CDR3 reads CASSSGGSYNEQFF. Written as DNA, the CDR3 is TGTGCCAGCAGCTCCGGGGGCTCCTACAATGAGCAGTTCTTC.

The CDR3 sequence is CASRLNYRVLGGELFF. The CDR3 DNA reads TGTGCCAGCAGGCTAAACTACAGGGTTTTAGGCGGGGAGCTGTTTTTT. The rearrangement uses TRBV28 and TRBJ2-2; D might be TRBD1 (6 bases). From germline, CDR1 is MDHEN and CDR2 SYDVKM. This CDR3 contains 16 residues. V lost 6 bases, J lost 7 bases, and 21 bases lay in between. Full variable domain (outside the CDR3, taken from reference TRBV28 and TRBJ2-2): DVKVTQSSRYLVKRTGEKVFLECVQDMDHENMFWYRQDPGLGLRLIYFSYDVKMKEKGDIPEGYSVSREKKERFSLILESASTNQTSMYLCASRLNYRVLGGELFFGEGSRLTVL.